A selection of T cell receptor beta chains follows, all from one sample in a study of T cells in Graves' hyperthyroidism and ophthalmopathy. MiXCR, applied by TCRdb to the multiplex PCR reads, yields one record per CDR3 protein. The sample consists of about 610,000 distinct CDR3 sequences, around 16% of them appearing once. Sequenced sample: blood. Every receptor here comes from a woman between 40 and 55 years old with Graves' ophthalmopathy. Both conserved end residues are part of each CDR3. Fields, in order: D gene, J gene, V gene, clone size, CDR3 DNA, CDR3 protein. The D gene is left open where the match is weak. The size entry is marked missing in some rows and otherwise reads once, few, many or a size class.

D gene: TRBD1; J gene: TRBJ2-7; V gene: TRBV11-3; clone size: many; CDR3 DNA: TGTGCCAGCGGGCGTGCAAGACAGGGGGAATTCTACGAGCAGTACTTC; CDR3 protein: CASGRARQGEFYEQYF
D gene: TRBD1; J gene: TRBJ1-2; V gene: TRBV20-1; clone size: many; CDR3 DNA: TGCAGTGCTCGAAGACAGGGGACGGATTATGGCTACACCTTC; CDR3 protein: CSARRQGTDYGYTF
D gene: NA; J gene: TRBJ2-1; V gene: TRBV7-3; clone size: NA; CDR3 DNA: TGTGCCAGCTCCTCGGGGACAAGGGATCCCTCCTACAATGAGCAGTTCTTC; CDR3 protein: CASSSGTRDPSYNEQFF
D gene: NA; J gene: TRBJ1-1; V gene: TRBV2; clone size: many; CDR3 DNA: TGTGCCAGCAGTGAGCCGGGACGACGCCCTGAAGCTTTCTTT; CDR3 protein: CASSEPGRRPEAFF
D gene: NA; J gene: TRBJ2-2; V gene: TRBV18; clone size: NA; CDR3 DNA: TGTGCCAGCTCACCACCGCAAGCAGGGGCCCCCGGGGAGCTGTTTTTT; CDR3 protein: CASSPPQAGAPGELFF
D gene: NA; J gene: TRBJ1-1; V gene: TRBV6-1; clone size: many; CDR3 DNA: TGTGCCAGCAGGAGAGGACGGGACCTTATGAACACTGAAGCTTTCTTT; CDR3 protein: CASRRGRDLMNTEAFF
D gene: NA; J gene: TRBJ1-6; V gene: TRBV10-3; clone size: NA; CDR3 DNA: TGTGCCATCAGTGAGGGGGGCGGTAATTCACCCCTCCACTTT; CDR3 protein: CAISEGGGNSPLHF
D gene: NA; J gene: TRBJ2-3; V gene: TRBV7-9; clone size: NA; CDR3 DNA: TGTGCCAGCAGGGGATCATCGGCAGATACGCAGTATTTT; CDR3 protein: CASRGSSADTQYF
D gene: NA; J gene: TRBJ2-7; V gene: TRBV11-3; clone size: many; CDR3 DNA: TGTGCCAGCAGCCCGGGCTCCGCGGGAACCTACGAGCAGTACTTC; CDR3 protein: CASSPGSAGTYEQYF
D gene: TRBD2; J gene: TRBJ2-5; V gene: TRBV11-2; clone size: many; CDR3 DNA: TGTGCCAGCAGCTTTAGCGGGGGGGCCCTTGAGACCCAGTACTTC; CDR3 protein: CASSFSGGALETQYF
D gene: TRBD1; J gene: TRBJ1-4; V gene: TRBV18; clone size: many; CDR3 DNA: TGTGCCAGCTCACCACCTGACAGGGTTATTGAAAAACTGTTTTTT; CDR3 protein: CASSPPDRVIEKLFF
D gene: TRBD2; J gene: TRBJ2-7; V gene: TRBV2; clone size: NA; CDR3 DNA: TGTGCCAGCAGTGCGTCTAGCGGGAGGGCTTTCGACGAGCAGTACTTC; CDR3 protein: CASSASSGRAFDEQYF
D gene: NA; J gene: TRBJ2-3; V gene: TRBV29-1; clone size: few; CDR3 DNA: TGCAGCGTTGAAAGGACAGGCACAGATACGCAGTATTTT; CDR3 protein: CSVERTGTDTQYF
D gene: TRBD2; J gene: TRBJ2-1; V gene: TRBV5-6; clone size: few; CDR3 DNA: TGTGCCAGCAGCCCAACCGGGACTAGCGGGAGTACTGAGCAGTTCTTC; CDR3 protein: CASSPTGTSGSTEQFF
D gene: TRBD1; J gene: TRBJ1-2; V gene: TRBV15; clone size: few; CDR3 DNA: TGTGCCACCAGCAGAGAGTTATCCGGGACAGGGCTGTACTATGGCTACACCTTC; CDR3 protein: CATSRELSGTGLYYGYTF
D gene: NA; J gene: TRBJ2-1; V gene: TRBV3-1; clone size: many; CDR3 DNA: TGTGCCAGCAGCCAAGGGCTCGTCAGGGTGGGAGGTGAGCAGTTCTTC; CDR3 protein: CASSQGLVRVGGEQFF
D gene: TRBD2; J gene: TRBJ2-1; V gene: TRBV29-1; clone size: NA; CDR3 DNA: TGCAGCGCGGGACTAGCGGGGAGTGGGTACAATGAGCAGTTCTTC; CDR3 protein: CSAGLAGSGYNEQFF
D gene: TRBD2; J gene: TRBJ2-5; V gene: TRBV28; clone size: few; CDR3 DNA: TGTGCCAGCAGTCCCGGGGGGGCTAGCGGGAGGGAGACCCAGTACTTC; CDR3 protein: CASSPGGASGRETQYF
D gene: TRBD2; J gene: TRBJ2-5; V gene: TRBV5-4; clone size: few; CDR3 DNA: TGTGCCAGCAGCTTGGTAATGGGGGTAGCGGGAGACCAAGAGACCCAGTACTTC; CDR3 protein: CASSLVMGVAGDQETQYF
D gene: NA; J gene: TRBJ1-2; V gene: TRBV2; clone size: few; CDR3 DNA: TGTGCCAGCAGTGAATTACGAGGGTACGGCTACACCTTC; CDR3 protein: CASSELRGYGYTF
D gene: NA; J gene: TRBJ2-3; V gene: TRBV5-8; clone size: many; CDR3 DNA: TGTGCCAGCTACGATCGGTCAAGCACAGATACGCAGTATTTT; CDR3 protein: CASYDRSSTDTQYF
D gene: NA; J gene: TRBJ1-1; V gene: TRBV10-2; clone size: few; CDR3 DNA: TGCGCCAGCGACTTCAGCCAAGATACTGAAGCTTTCTTT; CDR3 protein: CASDFSQDTEAFF
D gene: NA; J gene: TRBJ2-7; V gene: TRBV2; clone size: few; CDR3 DNA: TGTGCCAGCAGTGATGTACGGGGAGACGAGCAGTACTTC; CDR3 protein: CASSDVRGDEQYF
D gene: NA; J gene: TRBJ2-3; V gene: TRBV5-1; clone size: few; CDR3 DNA: TGCGCCAGCAGCTTGGAACAACCCGATACGCAGTATTTT; CDR3 protein: CASSLEQPDTQYF
D gene: TRBD2; J gene: TRBJ2-3; V gene: TRBV12-3/TRBV12-4; clone size: many; CDR3 DNA: TGTGCCAGCAGTTTAGCGCAGATGAGGCTAGCGGGGGTAGATACGCAGTATTTT; CDR3 protein: CASSLAQMRLAGVDTQYF
D gene: NA; J gene: TRBJ2-1; V gene: TRBV3-1; clone size: many; CDR3 DNA: TGTGCCAGCAGCCAAGCCGGGACTTACAATGAGCAGTTCTTC; CDR3 protein: CASSQAGTYNEQFF
D gene: NA; J gene: TRBJ2-3; V gene: TRBV19; clone size: NA; CDR3 DNA: TGTGCCAGTAGTATCGGGGGTGATACAGATACGCAGTATTTT; CDR3 protein: CASSIGGDTDTQYF
D gene: TRBD2; J gene: TRBJ2-7; V gene: TRBV3-1; clone size: few; CDR3 DNA: TGTGCCAGCAGCCAAGAAAAGTCGGGAGGGTTGGGGAACGAGCAGTACTTC; CDR3 protein: CASSQEKSGGLGNEQYF
D gene: NA; J gene: TRBJ1-1; V gene: TRBV3-1; clone size: many; CDR3 DNA: TGTGCCAGCAGCCAACAGGGTACGAACACTGAAGCTTTCTTT; CDR3 protein: CASSQQGTNTEAFF
D gene: TRBD1; J gene: TRBJ2-6; V gene: TRBV6-1; clone size: NA; CDR3 DNA: TGTGCCAGCACGGACAGGGATTTCTCTGGGGCCAACGTCCTGACTTTC; CDR3 protein: CASTDRDFSGANVLTF
D gene: NA; J gene: TRBJ2-5; V gene: TRBV6-1; clone size: NA; CDR3 DNA: TGTGCCACGCAGACGGTCCAAGAGACCCAGTACTTC; CDR3 protein: CATQTVQETQYF
D gene: NA; J gene: TRBJ1-5; V gene: TRBV19; clone size: NA; CDR3 DNA: TGTGCCAGTACCCCCTACCTCGATCAGCCCCAGCATTTT; CDR3 protein: CASTPYLDQPQHF
D gene: TRBD1; J gene: TRBJ2-2; V gene: TRBV2; clone size: NA; CDR3 DNA: TGTGCCAGCAGCTTAGGGCGGGCCGCCGGGACAGGCACCGGGGAGCTGTTTTTT; CDR3 protein: CASSLGRAAGTGTGELFF
D gene: NA; J gene: TRBJ2-7; V gene: TRBV20-1; clone size: NA; CDR3 DNA: TGCAGTGCTAGGGCCCAGTTGCTCTCCGAGCAGTACTTC; CDR3 protein: CSARAQLLSEQYF
D gene: NA; J gene: TRBJ1-6; V gene: TRBV15; clone size: few; CDR3 DNA: TGTGCCACCAGCAGAGTGAACTCTTTCCTCCACTTT; CDR3 protein: CATSRVNSFLHF
D gene: NA; J gene: TRBJ2-3; V gene: TRBV11-2; clone size: NA; CDR3 DNA: TGTGCCAGCAGCCATACGACAGGCCCCACAGATACGCAGTATTTT; CDR3 protein: CASSHTTGPTDTQYF
D gene: TRBD1; J gene: TRBJ1-5; V gene: TRBV19; clone size: few; CDR3 DNA: TGTGCCAGTAGGCGACAGGGGGGGTATAGCAATCAGCCCCAGCATTTT; CDR3 protein: CASRRQGGYSNQPQHF
D gene: NA; J gene: TRBJ1-2; V gene: TRBV11-1; clone size: many; CDR3 DNA: TGTGCCAGCAGCTCAAGACTGGGTCCTGGCTACACCTTC; CDR3 protein: CASSSRLGPGYTF
D gene: NA; J gene: TRBJ2-3; V gene: TRBV6-1; clone size: many; CDR3 DNA: TGTGCCAGCAGTCGGCGAGGGGGGACCACAGATACGCAGTATTTT; CDR3 protein: CASSRRGGTTDTQYF
D gene: TRBD2; J gene: TRBJ2-1; V gene: TRBV11-3; clone size: NA; CDR3 DNA: TGTGCCAGCAGCAATCCTTGGGGGACTAGCTTCTACAATGAGCAGTTCTTC; CDR3 protein: CASSNPWGTSFYNEQFF
D gene: NA; J gene: TRBJ2-3; V gene: TRBV5-1; clone size: many; CDR3 DNA: TGCGCCAGCAGCTTGGGACTGGCGCCCCTCACAGATACGCAGTATTTT; CDR3 protein: CASSLGLAPLTDTQYF
D gene: NA; J gene: TRBJ2-2; V gene: TRBV2; clone size: many; CDR3 DNA: TGTGCCAGCAGTGAGGCAGGGTTCGCGAACGGGGAGCTGTTTTTT; CDR3 protein: CASSEAGFANGELFF
D gene: NA; J gene: TRBJ1-1; V gene: TRBV2; clone size: NA; CDR3 DNA: TGTGCCAGCAGTGAACAGGGGATGGTGAACACTGAAGCTTTCTTT; CDR3 protein: CASSEQGMVNTEAFF
D gene: TRBD2; J gene: TRBJ2-2; V gene: TRBV2; clone size: many; CDR3 DNA: TGTGCCAGCAGTGAATCGGCACTAGCGGGAAGAACCGGGGAGCTGTTTTTT; CDR3 protein: CASSESALAGRTGELFF
D gene: NA; J gene: TRBJ2-1; V gene: TRBV11-2; clone size: many; CDR3 DNA: TGTGCCAGCAGCTTAAACCGAATCTACTACAATGAGCAGTTCTTC; CDR3 protein: CASSLNRIYYNEQFF
D gene: TRBD2; J gene: TRBJ2-7; V gene: TRBV20-1; clone size: NA; CDR3 DNA: TGCAGTGCCGGGACTAGCACCTACGAGCAGTACTTC; CDR3 protein: CSAGTSTYEQYF
D gene: TRBD2; J gene: TRBJ2-7; V gene: TRBV9; clone size: few; CDR3 DNA: TGTGCCAGCAGCGCCGGGGGGACCGAGCAGTACTTC; CDR3 protein: CASSAGGTEQYF
D gene: NA; J gene: TRBJ2-5; V gene: TRBV9; clone size: few; CDR3 DNA: TGTGCCAGCAGCGTCGCAAGGACGCCGGGGGAGACCCAGTACTTC; CDR3 protein: CASSVARTPGETQYF
D gene: TRBD1; J gene: TRBJ1-5; V gene: TRBV28; clone size: few; CDR3 DNA: TGTGCCAGCAGTCTTCTCGGGACAGGGGCGAGGCAGCCCCAGCATTTT; CDR3 protein: CASSLLGTGARQPQHF
D gene: NA; J gene: TRBJ2-7; V gene: TRBV9; clone size: NA; CDR3 DNA: TGTGCCAGCAGCCCCCGGGGCCCGATTACCTACGAGCAGTACTTC; CDR3 protein: CASSPRGPITYEQYF
D gene: TRBD1; J gene: TRBJ2-2; V gene: TRBV9; clone size: few; CDR3 DNA: TGTGCCAGCAGCGTAGCACCACATGGGACAGATAACACCGGGGAGCTGTTTTTT; CDR3 protein: CASSVAPHGTDNTGELFF
D gene: TRBD1; J gene: TRBJ2-1; V gene: TRBV5-4; clone size: NA; CDR3 DNA: TGTGCCAGCAGCTCCGACAGGGGTGGATACAATGAGCAGTTCTTC; CDR3 protein: CASSSDRGGYNEQFF